The next 14 T cell receptor beta chains were all read from a single sample in a study of beta chain features in type 1 diabetes. Of the isolated RNA, all was reverse transcribed, and so the sequenced material was expressed TCRB transcripts. Sequencing was performed with immunoSEQ multiplex PCR; in TCRdb, only in-frame clones are kept and a portion is missing. The repertoire holds 240,000 or so clones, with 25% to 35% as singletons. The source material was central memory CD4+ T cells from blood. Every receptor here comes from a man aged 30-40 years in good health.

This chain connects TRBV7-9 to TRBJ2-7, with TRBD2 as a possible D gene (6 bases). The germline gives CDR1 SEHNR, CDR2 FQNEAQ (reference sequence). Between the trimmed V and J ends, which lost 0 bases and 5 bases, there was a span of 14 bases. The CDR3 extends over 15 amino acids. The CDR3 bases are TGTGCCAGCAGCTTAGCAGGCAGGGAGGTTGACGAGCAGTACTTC. Amino acids: CASSLAGREVDEQYF.

This clone was picked up a small number of times. This chain uses TRBV7-2 with TRBJ2-3, with 12 bases that match TRBD2. Per the germline V gene, CDR1 is SGHTA and CDR2 is FQGNSA. Germline trimming cut 5 bases from V and 2 bases from J; bases unmatched to any gene: 5. CDR3 length: 16 residues. As DNA, the CDR3 is TGTGCCAGCAGCACGACTAGCGGGGGTAACACAGATACGCAGTATTTT. Its protein product is CASSTTSGGNTDTQYF.

There are many counts of this clone. The CDR3 region has the DNA TGTGCCAGCAGCAGAGAAACCGGGACGTATAATTCACCCCTCCACTTT. Translation gives CASSRETGTYNSPLHF. This chain uses TRBV7-9 with TRBJ1-6, with a tentative D call TRBD1 (5 bases). The V end lost 5 bases, the J end lost 4 bases, and 15 bases lay between the germline ends. Germline CDR1 SEHNR, CDR2 FQNEAQ (reference sequence). The CDR3 is 16 residues long.

The CDR3 DNA is TGTGCCAGCAGTTACAGCTACAATGAGCAGTTCTTC. Amino acid sequence: CASSYSYNEQFF. The rearrangement joins TRBV14 to TRBJ2-1; D unclear. The ends were cut back, 6 bases at V and 3 bases at J, with 6 bases in the middle. Germline values: CDR1 SGHDN, CDR2 FVKESK. This CDR3 region has 12 residues.

The chain uses TRBV5-6 and TRBJ2-1; perhaps TRBD1 as D (5 bases). The length of the CDR3 is 11 residues. Trimming cost V 2 bases and J 14 bases, with 11 bases left between them. Germline CDR1 SGHDT, CDR2 YYEEEE. The CDR3 loop is CASSFRQGEFF. CDR3 DNA sequence: TGTGCCAGCAGCTTCCGGCAGGGTGAGTTCTTC. The variable domain in full, completed from reference TRBV5-6 and TRBJ2-1, reads DAGVTQSPTHLIKTRGQQVTLRCSPKSGHDTVSWYQQALGQGPQFIFQYYEEEERQRGNFPDRFSGHQFPNYSSELNVNALLLGDSALYLCASSFRQGEFFGPGTRLTVL.

This clone was found a few times. The rearrangement links TRBV10-2 to TRBJ2-1; the D is unclear. The germline V gene has CDR1 WSHSY and CDR2 SAAADI. CDR3 length equals 12 residues. Trimming cost V 2 bases and J 5 bases, with 4 bases left between them. The CDR3 bases are TGCGCCAGCAGTGAGCACCACAATGAGCAGTTCTTC. Translating it yields CASSEHHNEQFF.

This clone was observed at least ten times. The DNA for the CDR3 is TGTGCCAGCAGTTTGTCAGGCATCGACTCCTACGAGCAGTACTTC. Protein product: CASSLSGIDSYEQYF. V and J are TRBV28 and TRBJ2-7, with no clear D. This CDR3 comprises 15 residues. Between the trimmed V and J ends, which lost 3 bases and 0 bases, there was a span of 12 bases. From germline, CDR1 is MDHEN and CDR2 SYDVKM.

The genes are TRBV6-5 and TRBJ1-2, with 10 bases that match TRBD1. V shed 0 bases, J shed 8 bases, and the junction held 0 bases outside the gene matches. The CDR3 is made up of 13 amino acids. CDR1 and CDR2 (germline): MNHEY, SVGAGI. The CDR3, as DNA: TGTGCCAGCAGTTACTCGACAGGGGGCGGCTACACCTTC. Translating gives CASSYSTGGGYTF.

The J gene is TRBJ2-7, the V gene TRBV7-9; tentative D call: TRBD1 (5 bases). The CDR3 totals 14 residues. V lost 3 bases, J lost 3 bases, and 12 bases lay in between. Germline CDR1 is SEHNR and CDR2 is FQNEAQ (reference sequence). The CDR3 loop is CASSFPGPGYEQYF. In DNA, the CDR3 is TGTGCCAGCAGCTTCCCAGGGCCCGGCTACGAGCAGTACTTC.

The rearrangement uses TRBV6-1 and TRBJ2-1; 8 nucleotides align to TRBD2. CDR1 and CDR2 from the germline V gene are MNHNS and SASEGT. The V and J ends lost 8 bases and 5 bases, in that order; junction bases with no gene match: 8. The CDR3 has 14 amino acids. The CDR3, as DNA: TGTGCCAGCGCCAGACTAGCGAACGACAATGAGCAGTTCTTC. Its protein is CASARLANDNEQFF.

The chain carries TRBV5-4 and TRBJ2-5; possibly TRBD1 for D (5 bases). V was shortened by 0 bases and J by 0 bases, with 9 bases between the two germline ends. The CDR3 runs 15 residues. The germline CDR1 and CDR2 sequences are SGHNT and YYREEE (reference sequence). The CDR3 coding sequence is TGTGCCAGCAGCTTGGGTCAGGGCTACCAAGAGACCCAGTACTTC. Translating gives CASSLGQGYQETQYF.

The J gene is TRBJ1-1, the V gene TRBV29-1; unclear D gene. Germline V gives CDR1 SQVTM, CDR2 ANQGSEA. The CDR3 spans 18 residues. The V end lost 1 base, the J end lost 2 bases, and 23 bases lay between the germline ends. CDR3 region: CSVEGRAASHGRNTEAFF. The CDR3, as DNA: TGCAGCGTTGAAGGTAGAGCGGCAAGTCACGGCCGAAACACTGAAGCTTTCTTT.

This clone was detected only a few times. The chain carries TRBV11-2 and TRBJ2-2, with D uncertain. The germline CDR1 and CDR2 sequences are SGHAT and FQNNGV. The V end was cut by 2 bases, the J end by 4 bases, with 8 bases between. The CDR3 runs 14 residues. This CDR3 reads CASSLRGSTGELFF. CDR3 DNA: TGTGCCAGCAGCTTACGAGGTTCCACCGGGGAGCTGTTTTTT.

This clone was seen a handful of times. The chain recombines TRBV7-2 with TRBJ2-1; TRBD2 matches 7 bases. Per germline, CDR1 SGHTA and CDR2 FQGNSA. V shed 6 bases and J 0 bases; nucleotides not matched to a gene: 5. The CDR3 covers 15 residues. DNA for the CDR3: TGTGCCAGCAGGCCGGGGGGAAGCTCCTACAATGAGCAGTTCTTC. It specifies CASRPGGSSYNEQFF.